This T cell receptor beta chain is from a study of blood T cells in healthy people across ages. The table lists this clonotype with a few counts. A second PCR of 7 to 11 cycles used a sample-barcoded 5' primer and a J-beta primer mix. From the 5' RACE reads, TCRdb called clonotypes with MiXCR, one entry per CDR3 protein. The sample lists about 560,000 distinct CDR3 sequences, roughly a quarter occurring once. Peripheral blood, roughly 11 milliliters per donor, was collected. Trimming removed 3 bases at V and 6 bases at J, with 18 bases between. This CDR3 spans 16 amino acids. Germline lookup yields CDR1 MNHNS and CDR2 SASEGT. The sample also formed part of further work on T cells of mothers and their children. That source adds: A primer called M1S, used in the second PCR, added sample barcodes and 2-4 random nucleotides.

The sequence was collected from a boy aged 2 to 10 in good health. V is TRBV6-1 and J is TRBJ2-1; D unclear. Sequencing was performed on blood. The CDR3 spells CASSDTLGPRSNEQFF. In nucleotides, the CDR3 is TGTGCCAGCAGTGACACGCTAGGGCCTAGGAGCAATGAGCAGTTCTTC.